What follows are 7 T cell receptor beta chains derived from one specimen sequenced in a study of OX40 agonist ivuxolimab in advanced cancers. Produced via immunoSEQ multiplex PCR; TCRdb's table is partial and in-frame only. The sample lists approximately 13,000 clones, about 68% occurring once. The material was CD4+ or CD8+ T cells sorted from blood, obtained in a trial of the OX40 agonist ivuxolimab. These TCRs come from an adult with an advanced solid tumor such as melanoma, head and neck, liver or kidney cancer.

This sequence joins TRBV19 and TRBJ1-5; tentatively, D is TRBD1 (5 bases). The V end was cut by 6 bases, the J end by 0 bases, with 12 bases between. The CDR3 length is 15 residues. CDR1 and CDR2 (germline): LNHDA, SQIVND (reference sequence). CDR3 sequence (DNA): TGTGCCAGTAGAGTCGGGGGAGATAGCAATCAGCCCCAGCATTTT. Its translation is CASRVGGDSNQPQHF.

A few counts support this clone. This chain connects TRBV13 to TRBJ2-5, with D possibly being TRBD1 (5 bases). V lost 0 bases to trimming and J lost 4 bases, with 12 bases between them. CDR3 length equals 15 residues. Germline CDR1 and CDR2: PRHDT and FYEKMQ (reference sequence). Here the CDR3 reads CASSLGISQGETQYF. The CDR3, as DNA: TGTGCCAGCAGCTTAGGGATCAGCCAGGGAGAGACCCAGTACTTC.

This clone has just a few counts. The chain combines TRBV10-3 with TRBJ2-5; no firm D call. CDR3 length equals 12 residues. CDR1 and CDR2 from the germline V gene are ENHRY and SYGVKD. The V and J ends lost 10 bases and 2 bases respectively, with 11 bases between them. This CDR3 is CATSQFQETQYF. The CDR3, as DNA: TGTGCCACCTCCCAGTTTCAAGAGACCCAGTACTTC.

About this clone: A junction boundary mismatches the germline segment, possibly from a read error. The rearrangement uses TRBV5-4 and TRBJ2-2, with a weak D call TRBD1 (6 bases). The V gene's germline CDR1 is SGHNT and CDR2 YYREEE (reference sequence). The CDR3 spans 15 residues. The CDR3 region is CASSLGAGWTGELFF. Written as DNA, the CDR3 is TGTGCCAGCAGTTTGGGGGCAGGCTGGACCGGGGAGCTGTTTTTT.

This clone was detected only a few times. The chain joins TRBV7-6 to TRBJ1-5; possible D gene TRBD1, 5 bases. The CDR3 extends over 13 amino acids. Trimming cost V 0 bases and J 9 bases, with 9 bases left between them. Germline V gene lookup returns CDR1 SGHVS and CDR2 FNYEAQ. The CDR3 nucleotides are TGTGCCAGCAGCTTAGCGGGGGGAGGGCCCCAGCATTTT. This sequence encodes CASSLAGGGPQHF.

The rearrangement links TRBV25-1 to TRBJ2-1, with TRBD2 identical over 12 bases. With 2 bases clipped from V and 6 bases from J, the junction kept 2 bases outside the gene matches. The CDR3 sequence is 15 residues long. Germline lookup yields CDR1 MGHDK and CDR2 SYGVNS. CDR3 DNA sequence: TGTGCCAGCAGTGAAATGGGACTAGCGGGCAATGAGCAGTTCTTC. Its protein is CASSEMGLAGNEQFF.

V is TRBV27 and J is TRBJ2-7; 9 bases are a match to TRBD1. The CDR3 contains 13 residues. Germline CDR1 is MNHEY and CDR2 is SMNVEV (reference sequence). Trimming at V came to 9 bases and at J to 5 bases, leaving 8 bases not matched to a gene. CDR3 sequence (DNA): TGTGCCAGGCCGGGACAGGGCGCTCACGAGCAGTACTTC. It specifies CARPGQGAHEQYF.